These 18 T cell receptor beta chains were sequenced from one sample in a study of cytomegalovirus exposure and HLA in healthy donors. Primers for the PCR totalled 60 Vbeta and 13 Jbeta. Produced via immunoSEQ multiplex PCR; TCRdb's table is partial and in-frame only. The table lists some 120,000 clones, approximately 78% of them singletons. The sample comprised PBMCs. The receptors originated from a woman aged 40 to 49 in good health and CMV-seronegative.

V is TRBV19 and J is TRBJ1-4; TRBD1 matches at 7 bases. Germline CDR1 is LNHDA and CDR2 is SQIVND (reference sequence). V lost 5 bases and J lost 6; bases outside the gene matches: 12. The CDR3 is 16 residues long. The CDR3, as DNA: TGTGCCAGTAGTCAATACAGGGGAAAGGTTGATGAAAAACTGTTTTTT. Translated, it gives CASSQYRGKVDEKLFF. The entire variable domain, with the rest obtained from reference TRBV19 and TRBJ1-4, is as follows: DGGITQSPKYLFRKEGQNVTLSCEQNLNHDAMYWYRQDPGQGLRLIYYSQIVNDFQKGDIAEGYSVSREKKESFPLTVTSAQKNPTAFYLCASSQYRGKVDEKLFFGSGTQLSVL.

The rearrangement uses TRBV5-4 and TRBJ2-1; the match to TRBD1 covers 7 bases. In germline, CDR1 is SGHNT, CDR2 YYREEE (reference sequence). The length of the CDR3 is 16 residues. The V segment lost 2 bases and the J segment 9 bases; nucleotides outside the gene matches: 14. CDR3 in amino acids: CASSFRTGLVGAEQFF. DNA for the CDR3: TGTGCCAGCAGCTTCCGGACAGGCCTAGTGGGTGCTGAGCAGTTCTTC.

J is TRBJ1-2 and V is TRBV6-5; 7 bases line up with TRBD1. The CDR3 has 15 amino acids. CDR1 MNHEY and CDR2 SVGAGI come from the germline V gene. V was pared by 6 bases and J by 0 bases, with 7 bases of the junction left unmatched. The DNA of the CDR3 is TGTGCCAGCAGACCACTGGACAGGCCTAACTATGGCTACACCTTC. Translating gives CASRPLDRPNYGYTF.

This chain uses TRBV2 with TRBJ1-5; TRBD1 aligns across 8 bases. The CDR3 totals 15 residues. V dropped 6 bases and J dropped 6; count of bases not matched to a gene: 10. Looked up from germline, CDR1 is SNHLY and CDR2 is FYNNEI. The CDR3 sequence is CASRDVGQGSQPQHF. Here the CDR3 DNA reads TGTGCCAGCAGGGATGTTGGACAGGGAAGTCAGCCCCAGCATTTT.

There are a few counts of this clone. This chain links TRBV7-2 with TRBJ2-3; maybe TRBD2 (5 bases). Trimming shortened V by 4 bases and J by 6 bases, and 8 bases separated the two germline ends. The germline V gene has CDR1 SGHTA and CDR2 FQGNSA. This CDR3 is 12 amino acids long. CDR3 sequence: CASSSSWDTQYF. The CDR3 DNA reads TGTGCCAGCAGCTCTAGCTGGGATACGCAGTATTTT.

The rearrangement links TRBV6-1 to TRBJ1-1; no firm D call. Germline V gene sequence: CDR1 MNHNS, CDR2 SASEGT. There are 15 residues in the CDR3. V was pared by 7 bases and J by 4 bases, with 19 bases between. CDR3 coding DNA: TGTGCCAGCACCCCCTTCGGGTCCATGGGCACTGAAGCTTTCTTT. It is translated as CASTPFGSMGTEAFF.

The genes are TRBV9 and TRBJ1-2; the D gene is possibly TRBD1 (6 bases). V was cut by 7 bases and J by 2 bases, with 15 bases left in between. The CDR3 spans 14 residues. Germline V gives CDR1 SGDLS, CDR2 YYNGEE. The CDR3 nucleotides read TGTGCCAGCGTTCCGGACAGTAGAAACTATGGCTACACCTTC. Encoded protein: CASVPDSRNYGYTF.

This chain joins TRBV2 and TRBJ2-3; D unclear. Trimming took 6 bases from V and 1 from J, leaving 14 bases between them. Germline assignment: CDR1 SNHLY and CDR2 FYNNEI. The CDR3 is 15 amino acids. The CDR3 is CASSALGYGTDTQYF. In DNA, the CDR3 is TGTGCCAGCAGCGCCCTAGGATATGGCACAGATACGCAGTATTTT.

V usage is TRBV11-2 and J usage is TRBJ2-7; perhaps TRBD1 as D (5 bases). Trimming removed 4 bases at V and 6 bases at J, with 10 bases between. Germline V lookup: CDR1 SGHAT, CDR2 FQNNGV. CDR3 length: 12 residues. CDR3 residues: CASSYSGAEQYF. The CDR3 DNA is TGTGCCAGCAGCTACAGTGGGGCCGAGCAGTACTTC.

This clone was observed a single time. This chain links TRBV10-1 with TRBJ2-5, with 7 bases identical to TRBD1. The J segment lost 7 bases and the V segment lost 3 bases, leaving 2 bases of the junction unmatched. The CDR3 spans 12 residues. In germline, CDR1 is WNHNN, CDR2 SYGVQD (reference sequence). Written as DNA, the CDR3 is TGCGCCAGCAGTGAAAACAGGGGGACCCAGTACTTC. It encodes CASSENRGTQYF.

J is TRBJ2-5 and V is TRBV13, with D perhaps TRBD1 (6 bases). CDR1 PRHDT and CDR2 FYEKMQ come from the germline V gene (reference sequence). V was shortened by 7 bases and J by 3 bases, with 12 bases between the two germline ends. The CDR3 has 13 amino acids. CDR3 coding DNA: TGTGCCAGCACCGGGGACAATGAAGAGACCCAGTACTTC. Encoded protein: CASTGDNEETQYF.

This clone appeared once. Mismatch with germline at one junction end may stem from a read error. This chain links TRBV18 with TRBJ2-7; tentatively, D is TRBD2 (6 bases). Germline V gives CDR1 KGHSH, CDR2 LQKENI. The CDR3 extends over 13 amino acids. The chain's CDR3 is CASSPLEGGEEDF. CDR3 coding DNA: TGTGCCAGCTCACCACTAGAGGGTGGGGAGGAGGACTTC. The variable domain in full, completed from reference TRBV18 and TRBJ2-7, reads NAGVMQNPRHLVRRRGQEARLRCSPMKGHSHVYWYRQLPEEGLKFMVYLQKENIIDESGMPKERFSAEFPKEGPSILRIQQVVRGDSAAYFCASSPLEGGEEDFGPGTRLTVT.

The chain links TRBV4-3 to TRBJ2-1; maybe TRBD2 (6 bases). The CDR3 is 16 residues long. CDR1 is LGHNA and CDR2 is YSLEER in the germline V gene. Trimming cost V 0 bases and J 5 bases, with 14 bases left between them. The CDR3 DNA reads TGCGCCAGCAGCCAAGAGATCCAGGGCGGGGACAATGAGCAGTTCTTC. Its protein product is CASSQEIQGGDNEQFF.

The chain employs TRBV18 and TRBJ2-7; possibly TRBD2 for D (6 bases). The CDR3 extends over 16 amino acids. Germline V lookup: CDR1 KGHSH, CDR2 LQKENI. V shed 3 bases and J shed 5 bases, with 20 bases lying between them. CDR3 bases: TGTGCCAGCTCACCTGGTATTGTAGCCGGGAGCGACGAGCAGTACTTC. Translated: CASSPGIVAGSDEQYF.

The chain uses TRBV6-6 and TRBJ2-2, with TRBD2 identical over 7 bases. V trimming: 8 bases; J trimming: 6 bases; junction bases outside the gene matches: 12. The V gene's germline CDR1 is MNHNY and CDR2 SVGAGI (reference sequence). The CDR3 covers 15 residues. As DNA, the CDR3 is TGTGCCAGCCTGAGGGGAGGGTACGGGCCCGGGGAGCTGTTTTTT. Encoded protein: CASLRGGYGPGELFF.

CDR3 in amino acids: CASSDSAGGPTGELFF. In nucleotides, the CDR3 is TGTGCCAGCAGTGACTCGGCGGGAGGGCCCACCGGGGAGCTGTTTTTT. This chain links TRBV6-4 with TRBJ2-2, with 9 bases fitting TRBD2. Germline-derived CDR1 and CDR2 are MRHNA and SNTAGT. The CDR3 loop spans 16 amino acids. J lost 4 bases, V lost 0 bases, and 3 bases had no gene match.

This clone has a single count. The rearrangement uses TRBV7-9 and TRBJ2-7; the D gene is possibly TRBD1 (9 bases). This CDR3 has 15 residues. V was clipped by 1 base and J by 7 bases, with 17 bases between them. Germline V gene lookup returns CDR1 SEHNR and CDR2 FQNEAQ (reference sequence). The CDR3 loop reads CASSLGTGASGEQYF. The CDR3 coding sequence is TGTGCCAGCAGCTTAGGGACAGGGGCTAGCGGGGAGCAGTACTTC.

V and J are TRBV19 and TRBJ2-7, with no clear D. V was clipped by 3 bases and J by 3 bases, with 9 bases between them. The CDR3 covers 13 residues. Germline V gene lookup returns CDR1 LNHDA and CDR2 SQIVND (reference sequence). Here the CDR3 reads CASSMSLFYEQYF. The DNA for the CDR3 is TGTGCCAGTAGTATGTCACTTTTCTACGAGCAGTACTTC.